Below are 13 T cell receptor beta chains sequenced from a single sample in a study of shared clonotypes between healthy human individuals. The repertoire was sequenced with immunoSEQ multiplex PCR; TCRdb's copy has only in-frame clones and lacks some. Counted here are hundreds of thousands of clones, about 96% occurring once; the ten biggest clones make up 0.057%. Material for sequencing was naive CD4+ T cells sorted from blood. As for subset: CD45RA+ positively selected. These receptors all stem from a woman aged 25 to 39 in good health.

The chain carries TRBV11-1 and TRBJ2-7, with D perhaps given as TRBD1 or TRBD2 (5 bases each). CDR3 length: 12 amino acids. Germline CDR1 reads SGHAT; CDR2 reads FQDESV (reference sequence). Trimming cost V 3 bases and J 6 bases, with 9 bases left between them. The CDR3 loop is CASSLRGPEQYF. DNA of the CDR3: TGTGCCAGCAGCTTGAGGGGTCCCGAGCAGTACTTC.

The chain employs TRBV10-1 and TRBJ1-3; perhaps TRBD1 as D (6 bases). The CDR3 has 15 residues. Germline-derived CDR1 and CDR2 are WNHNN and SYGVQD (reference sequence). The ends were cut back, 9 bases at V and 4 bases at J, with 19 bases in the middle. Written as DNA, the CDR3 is TGCGCCAGAGACCAGGGGAAATGTTCCGGAAACACCATATATTTT. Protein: CARDQGKCSGNTIYF.

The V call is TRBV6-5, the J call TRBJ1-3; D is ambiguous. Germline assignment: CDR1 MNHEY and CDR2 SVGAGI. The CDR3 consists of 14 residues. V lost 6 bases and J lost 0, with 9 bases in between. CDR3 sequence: CASRERPSGNTIYF. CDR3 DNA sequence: TGTGCCAGCAGGGAGCGTCCCTCTGGAAACACCATATATTTT.

Here the CDR3 DNA reads TGCGCCAGCAGCTCCCAAGTTCATAGCTCCTACGAGCAGTACTTC. Its translation: CASSSQVHSSYEQYF. This chain uses TRBV5-1 with TRBJ2-7; D gene uncertain. The CDR3 has 15 amino acids. The germline V gene encodes CDR1 SGHRS and CDR2 YFSETQ. Between the trimmed V and J ends, which lost 3 bases and 0 bases, there was a span of 13 bases.

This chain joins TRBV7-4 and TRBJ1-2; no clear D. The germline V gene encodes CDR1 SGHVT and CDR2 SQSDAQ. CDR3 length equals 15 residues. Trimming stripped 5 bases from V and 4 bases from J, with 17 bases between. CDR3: CASSPSSLSVYGYTF. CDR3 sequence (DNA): TGTGCCAGCAGCCCGTCCTCCCTTTCTGTCTATGGCTACACCTTC.

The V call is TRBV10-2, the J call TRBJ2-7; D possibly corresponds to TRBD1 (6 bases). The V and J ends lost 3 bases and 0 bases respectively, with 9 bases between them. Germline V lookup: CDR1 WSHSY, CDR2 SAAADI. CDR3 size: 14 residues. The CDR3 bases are TGCGCCAGCAGTGAACCGGGACACTCCTACGAGCAGTACTTC. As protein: CASSEPGHSYEQYF.

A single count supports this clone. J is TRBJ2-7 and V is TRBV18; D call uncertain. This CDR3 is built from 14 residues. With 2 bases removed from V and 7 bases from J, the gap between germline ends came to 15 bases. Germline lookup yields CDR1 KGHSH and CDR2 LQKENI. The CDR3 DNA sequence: TGTGCCAGCTCACCAATGGGATTTAATAGGGAGCAGTACTTC. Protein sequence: CASSPMGFNREQYF.

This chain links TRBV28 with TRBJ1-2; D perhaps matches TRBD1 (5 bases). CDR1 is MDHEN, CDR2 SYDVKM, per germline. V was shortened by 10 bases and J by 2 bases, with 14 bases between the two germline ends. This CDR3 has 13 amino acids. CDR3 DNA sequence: TGTGCCACCAGGGACTTTTTGAACTATGGCTACACCTTC. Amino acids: CATRDFLNYGYTF.

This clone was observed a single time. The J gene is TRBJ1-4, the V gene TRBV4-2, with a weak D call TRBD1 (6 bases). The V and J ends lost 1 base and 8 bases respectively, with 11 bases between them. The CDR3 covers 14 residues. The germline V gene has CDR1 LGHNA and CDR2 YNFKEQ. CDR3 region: CASSQAQGGEKLFF. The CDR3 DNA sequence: TGTGCCAGCAGCCAAGCACAGGGCGGGGAAAAACTGTTTTTT.

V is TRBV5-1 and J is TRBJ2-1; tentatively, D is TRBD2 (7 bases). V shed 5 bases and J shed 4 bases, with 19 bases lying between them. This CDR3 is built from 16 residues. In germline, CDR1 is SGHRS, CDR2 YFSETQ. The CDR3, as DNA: TGCGCCAGCAGACGGGACTACCAGGGGTTATACAATGAGCAGTTCTTC. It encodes CASRRDYQGLYNEQFF.

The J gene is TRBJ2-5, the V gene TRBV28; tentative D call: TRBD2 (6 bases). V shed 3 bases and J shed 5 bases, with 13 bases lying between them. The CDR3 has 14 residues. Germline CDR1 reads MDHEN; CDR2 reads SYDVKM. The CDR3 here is CASSFGGFGETQYF. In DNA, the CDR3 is TGTGCCAGCAGTTTCGGGGGTTTTGGGGAGACCCAGTACTTC.

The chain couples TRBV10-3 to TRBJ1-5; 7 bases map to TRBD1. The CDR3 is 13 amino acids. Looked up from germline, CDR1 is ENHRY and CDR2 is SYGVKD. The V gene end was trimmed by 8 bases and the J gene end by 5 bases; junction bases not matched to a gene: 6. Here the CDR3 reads CAIGTADDQPQHF. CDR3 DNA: TGTGCCATCGGGACAGCCGATGATCAGCCCCAGCATTTT.

CDR3 sequence reads: CAISDPTSARTDTQYF. The CDR3, as DNA: TGTGCCATCAGTGACCCCACTAGCGCTCGCACAGATACGCAGTATTTT. The chain links TRBV10-3 to TRBJ2-3, with 7 bases matching TRBD2. Per germline, CDR1 ENHRY and CDR2 SYGVKD. The CDR3 spans 16 residues. With 3 bases clipped from V and 1 base from J, the junction kept 7 bases outside the gene matches.